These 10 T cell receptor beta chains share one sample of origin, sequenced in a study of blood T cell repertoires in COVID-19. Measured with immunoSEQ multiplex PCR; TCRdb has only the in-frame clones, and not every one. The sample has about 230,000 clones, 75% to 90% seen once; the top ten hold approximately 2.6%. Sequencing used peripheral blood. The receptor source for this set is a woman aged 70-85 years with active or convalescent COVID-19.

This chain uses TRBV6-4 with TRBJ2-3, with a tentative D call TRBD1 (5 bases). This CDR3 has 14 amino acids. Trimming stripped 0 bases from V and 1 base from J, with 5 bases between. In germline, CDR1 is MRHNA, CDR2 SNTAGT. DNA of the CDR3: TGTGCCAGCAGTGACTCGACAGGCACAGATACGCAGTATTTT. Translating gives CASSDSTGTDTQYF.

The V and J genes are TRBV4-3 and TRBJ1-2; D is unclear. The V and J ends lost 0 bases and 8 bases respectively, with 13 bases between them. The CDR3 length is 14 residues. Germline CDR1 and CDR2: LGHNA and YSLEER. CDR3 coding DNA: TGCGCCAGCAGCCAAGATTCAAGTGGCTTCGGCTACACCTTC. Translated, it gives CASSQDSSGFGYTF.

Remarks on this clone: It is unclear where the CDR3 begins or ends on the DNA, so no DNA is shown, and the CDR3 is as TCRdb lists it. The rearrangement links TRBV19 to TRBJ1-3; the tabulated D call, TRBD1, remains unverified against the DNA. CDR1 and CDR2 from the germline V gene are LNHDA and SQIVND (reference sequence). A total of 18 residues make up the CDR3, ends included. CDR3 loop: CASSILASGSGSGNTIYF.

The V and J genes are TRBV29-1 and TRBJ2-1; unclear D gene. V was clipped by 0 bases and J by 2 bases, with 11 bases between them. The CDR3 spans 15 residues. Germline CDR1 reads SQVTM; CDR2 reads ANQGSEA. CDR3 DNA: TGCAGCGTTGAAGATCGAGGTGAAGCCTACAATGAGCAGTTCTTC. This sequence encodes CSVEDRGEAYNEQFF.

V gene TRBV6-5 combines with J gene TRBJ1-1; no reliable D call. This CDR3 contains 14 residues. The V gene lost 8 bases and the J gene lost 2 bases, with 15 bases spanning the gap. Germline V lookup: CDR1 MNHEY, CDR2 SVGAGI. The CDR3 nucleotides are TGTGCCAGCGAGGCGGTCCGGGGAAACACTGAAGCTTTCTTT. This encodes CASEAVRGNTEAFF.

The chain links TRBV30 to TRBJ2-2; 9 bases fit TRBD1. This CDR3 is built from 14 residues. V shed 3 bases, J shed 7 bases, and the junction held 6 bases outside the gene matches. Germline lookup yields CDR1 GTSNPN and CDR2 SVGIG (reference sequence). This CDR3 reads CAWRRTGVGGELFF. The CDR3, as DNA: TGTGCCTGGAGGCGGACAGGGGTCGGCGGGGAGCTGTTTTTT.

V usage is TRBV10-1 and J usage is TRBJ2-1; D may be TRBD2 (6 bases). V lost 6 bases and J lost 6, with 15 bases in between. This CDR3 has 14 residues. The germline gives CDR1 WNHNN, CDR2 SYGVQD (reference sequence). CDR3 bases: TGCGCCAGCAGCTCCGGGACTGCTACCAATGAGCAGTTCTTC. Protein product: CASSSGTATNEQFF.

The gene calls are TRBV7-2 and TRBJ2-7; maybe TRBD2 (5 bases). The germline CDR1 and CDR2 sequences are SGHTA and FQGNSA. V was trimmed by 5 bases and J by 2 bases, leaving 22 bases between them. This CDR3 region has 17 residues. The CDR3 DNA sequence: TGTGCCAGCAGCATGGGAGAAGCATCTCCCTCCGCCTACGAGCAGTACTTC. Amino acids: CASSMGEASPSAYEQYF.

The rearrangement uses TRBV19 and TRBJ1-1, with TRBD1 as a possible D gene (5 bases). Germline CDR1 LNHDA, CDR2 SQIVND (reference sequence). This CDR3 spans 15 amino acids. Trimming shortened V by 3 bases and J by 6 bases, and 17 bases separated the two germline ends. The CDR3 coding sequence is TGTGCCAGTAGTATGTATAGGGGCGCAATGGCTGAAGCTTTCTTT. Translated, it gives CASSMYRGAMAEAFF. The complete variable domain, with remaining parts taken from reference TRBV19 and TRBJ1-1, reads DGGITQSPKYLFRKEGQNVTLSCEQNLNHDAMYWYRQDPGQGLRLIYYSQIVNDFQKGDIAEGYSVSREKKESFPLTVTSAQKNPTAFYLCASSMYRGAMAEAFFGQGTRLTVV.

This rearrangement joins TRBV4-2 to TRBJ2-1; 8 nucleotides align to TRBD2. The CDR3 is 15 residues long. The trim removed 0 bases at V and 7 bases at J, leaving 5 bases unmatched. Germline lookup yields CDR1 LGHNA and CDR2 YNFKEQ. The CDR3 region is CASSQDVLAENEQFF. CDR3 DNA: TGTGCCAGCAGCCAAGACGTACTAGCGGAAAATGAGCAGTTCTTC.